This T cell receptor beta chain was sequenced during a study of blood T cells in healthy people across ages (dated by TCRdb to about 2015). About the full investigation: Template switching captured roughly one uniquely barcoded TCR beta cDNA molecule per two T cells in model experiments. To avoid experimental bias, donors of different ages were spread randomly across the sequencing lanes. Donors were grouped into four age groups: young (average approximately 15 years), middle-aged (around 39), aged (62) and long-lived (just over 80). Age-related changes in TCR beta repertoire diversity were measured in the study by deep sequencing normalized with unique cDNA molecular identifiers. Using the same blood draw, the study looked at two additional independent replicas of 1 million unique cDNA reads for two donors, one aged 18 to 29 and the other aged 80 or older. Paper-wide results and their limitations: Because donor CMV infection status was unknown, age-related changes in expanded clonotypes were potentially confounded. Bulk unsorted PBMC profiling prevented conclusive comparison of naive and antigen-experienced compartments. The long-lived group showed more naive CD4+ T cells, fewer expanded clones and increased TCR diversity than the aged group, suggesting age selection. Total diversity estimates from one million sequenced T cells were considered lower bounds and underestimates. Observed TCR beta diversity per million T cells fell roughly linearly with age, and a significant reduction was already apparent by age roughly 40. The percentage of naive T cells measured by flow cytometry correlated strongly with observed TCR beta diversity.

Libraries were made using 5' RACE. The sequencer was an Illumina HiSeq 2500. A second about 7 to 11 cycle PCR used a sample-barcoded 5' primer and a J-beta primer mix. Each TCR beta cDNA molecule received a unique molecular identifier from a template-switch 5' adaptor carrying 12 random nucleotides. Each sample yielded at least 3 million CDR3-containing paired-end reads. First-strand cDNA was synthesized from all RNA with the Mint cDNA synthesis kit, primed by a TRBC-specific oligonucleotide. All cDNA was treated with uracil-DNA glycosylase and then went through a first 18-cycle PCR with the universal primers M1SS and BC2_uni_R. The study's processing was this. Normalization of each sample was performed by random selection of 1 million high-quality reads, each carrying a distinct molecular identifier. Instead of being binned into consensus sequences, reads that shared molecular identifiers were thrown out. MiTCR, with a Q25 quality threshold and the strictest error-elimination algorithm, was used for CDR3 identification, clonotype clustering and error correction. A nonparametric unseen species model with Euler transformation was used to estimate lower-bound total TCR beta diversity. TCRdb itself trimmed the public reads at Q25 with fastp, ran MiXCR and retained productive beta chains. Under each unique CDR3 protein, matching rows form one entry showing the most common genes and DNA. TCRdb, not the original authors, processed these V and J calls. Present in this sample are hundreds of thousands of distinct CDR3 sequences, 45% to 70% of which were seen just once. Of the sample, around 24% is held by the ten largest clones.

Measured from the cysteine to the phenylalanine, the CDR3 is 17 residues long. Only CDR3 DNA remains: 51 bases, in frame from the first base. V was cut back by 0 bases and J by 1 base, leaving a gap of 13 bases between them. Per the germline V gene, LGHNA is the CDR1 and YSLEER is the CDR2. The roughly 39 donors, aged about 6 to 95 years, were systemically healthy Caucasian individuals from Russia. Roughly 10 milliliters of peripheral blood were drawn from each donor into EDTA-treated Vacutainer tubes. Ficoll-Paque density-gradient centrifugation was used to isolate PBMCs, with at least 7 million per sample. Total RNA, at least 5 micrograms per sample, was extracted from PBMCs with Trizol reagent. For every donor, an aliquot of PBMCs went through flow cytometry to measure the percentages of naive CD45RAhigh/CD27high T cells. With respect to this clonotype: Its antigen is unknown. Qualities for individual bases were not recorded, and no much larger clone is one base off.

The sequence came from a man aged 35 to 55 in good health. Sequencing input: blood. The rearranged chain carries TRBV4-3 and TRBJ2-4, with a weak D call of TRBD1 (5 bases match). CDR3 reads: CASSQDWGQVAKNIQYF. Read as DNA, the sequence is TGCGCCAGCAGCCAAGACTGGGGCCAGGTTGCCAAAAACATTCAGTACTTC.